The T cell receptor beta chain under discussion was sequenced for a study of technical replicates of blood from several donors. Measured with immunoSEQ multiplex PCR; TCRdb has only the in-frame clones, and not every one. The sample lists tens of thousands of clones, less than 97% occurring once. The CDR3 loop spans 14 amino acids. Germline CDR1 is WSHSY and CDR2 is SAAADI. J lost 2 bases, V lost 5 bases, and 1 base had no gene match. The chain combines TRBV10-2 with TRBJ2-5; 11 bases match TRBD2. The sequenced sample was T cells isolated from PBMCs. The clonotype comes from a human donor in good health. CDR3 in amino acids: CASSIAGGQETQYF. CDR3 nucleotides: TGCGCCAGCAGTATAGCGGGAGGGCAAGAGACCCAGTACTTC.